Below, 30 T cell receptor beta chains from the same sample are listed, as sequenced in a study of CD8 T cells in ankylosing spondylitis. TCRdb reanalysed the 5' RACE reads using MiXCR and keeps one entry per CDR3 protein. The sample includes 40,000 to 55,000 distinct CDR3 sequences, roughly 7.3% of them seen just once. The sequenced sample was blood, either unsorted or a sorted T cell fraction (not recorded which). The receptor source for this set is a female donor with ankylosing spondylitis or in good health (not recorded which).

Ten or more counts support this clonotype. The chain is built from TRBV28 and TRBJ2-4, with D possibly TRBD2 on 5 matching bases. The V gene lost 5 bases and the J gene lost 0 bases, with 17 bases spanning the gap. The CDR3 extends over 17 amino acids. CDR1 is MDHEN, CDR2 SYDVKM, per germline. The chain's CDR3 is CASSRGLIGLAKNIQYF. As DNA, the CDR3 is TGTGCCAGCAGTCGCGGACTGATAGGGCTAGCCAAAAACATTCAGTACTTC.

This clonotype was observed at least ten times. The gene calls are TRBV7-8 and TRBJ1-2; D might be TRBD1 (6 bases). There are 14 residues in the CDR3. Germline V lookup: CDR1 SGHVS, CDR2 FQNEAQ. The V gene lost 5 bases and the J gene lost 5 bases, with 15 bases spanning the gap. The CDR3 DNA follows: TGTGCCAGCAGCCACCGGACAGATTCTTATGGCTACACCTTC. This sequence encodes CASSHRTDSYGYTF.

This clonotype occurred many times. The junction departs from germline at one end; a sequencing error may be responsible. V usage is TRBV20-1 and J usage is TRBJ2-5; a possible D gene is TRBD1 (6 bases). Germline values: CDR1 DFQATT, CDR2 SNEGSKA (reference sequence). The CDR3 contains 14 residues. The CDR3 loop is CSARGDMGQETQYF. The CDR3 region has the DNA TGCAGTGCTAGGGGGGACATGGGGCAAGAAACCCAGTACTTC.

This clonotype has a count of ten or more. The rearrangement joins TRBV19 to TRBJ2-7; TRBD1 matches 10 bases. Germline CDR1 reads LNHDA; CDR2 reads SQIVND (reference sequence). The length of the CDR3 is 15 residues. The junction had 8 bases not matched to a gene; V was cut back by 8 bases and J by 1 base. The DNA for the CDR3 is TGTGCCAGTGCGGCCGGGACAGGGGAATCCTACGAGCAGTACGTC. It yields the protein CASAAGTGESYEQYV.

This clonotype was found many times. V is TRBV23-1 and J is TRBJ2-1, with D perhaps assigned TRBD1 or TRBD2 (6 bases each). TRBV23-1 counts as an open reading frame of uncertain function. The CDR3 has 18 amino acids. Deletions cut 1 base from V and 0 bases from J, with 16 bases between. CDR3 sequence (DNA): TGCGCCAGCAGTCAATTGATACAGGGAGGAGACTCCTACAATGAGCAGTTCTTC. Translated: CASSQLIQGGDSYNEQFF.

On this clonotype itself: A much larger clone is a single base away; this may be a read error. This chain connects TRBV3-1 to TRBJ1-2, with D uncertain. This CDR3 is 12 amino acids long. CDR1 is LGHDT and CDR2 is YNNKEL in the germline V gene (reference sequence). The CDR3 reads CTSSQDLGGYTF. The DNA of the CDR3 is TGTACCAGCAGCCAAGATTTAGGGGGCTACACCTTC.

This clonotype was observed at least ten times. The chain joins TRBV5-1 to TRBJ1-6; a weak D match, TRBD1 (6 bases). This CDR3 spans 14 amino acids. V lost 6 bases to trimming and J lost 10 bases, with 17 bases between them. Looked up from germline, CDR1 is SGHRS and CDR2 is YFSETQ. The CDR3 coding sequence is TGCGCCAGCACCCCGGGACAATCGGGCTCACCCCTCCACTTT. Its protein is CASTPGQSGSPLHF.

This clonotype was seen more than once but under ten times. V gene TRBV6-1 combines with J gene TRBJ2-3; no clear D. The CDR3 is made up of 13 amino acids. V was trimmed by 7 bases and J by 3 bases, leaving 11 bases between them. Per the germline V gene, CDR1 is MNHNS and CDR2 is SASEGT. The CDR3 DNA reads TGTGCCAGCACACGCAGCCTAACAGATACGCAGTATTTT. This encodes CASTRSLTDTQYF.

This clonotype was counted ten times or more. The rearrangement joins TRBV20-1 to TRBJ2-5, with 14 bases fitting TRBD2. The ends lost 6 bases at V and 4 bases at J; junction bases unmatched: 7. From germline, CDR1 is DFQATT and CDR2 SNEGSKA (reference sequence). There are 15 residues in the CDR3. CDR3 sequence: CSASGTSGGRETQYF. The CDR3 DNA is TGCAGTGCAAGTGGGACTAGCGGGGGAAGAGAGACCCAGTACTTC.

This clonotype was seen repeatedly, ten times or more. The rearrangement joins TRBV3-1 to TRBJ2-2; D possibly corresponds to TRBD2 (7 bases). Per germline, CDR1 LGHDT and CDR2 YNNKEL (reference sequence). Trimming took off 5 bases at V and 6 bases at J, with 10 bases between the two ends. This CDR3 contains 13 residues. CDR3 sequence: CASSGGAPGELFF. CDR3 sequence (DNA): TGTGCCAGCAGCGGGGGGGCCCCCGGGGAGCTGTTTTTT. Supplemented by reference TRBV3-1 and TRBJ2-2, the full variable domain reads DTAVSQTPKYLVTQMGNDKSIKCEQNLGHDTMYWYKQDSKKFLKIMFSYNNKELIINETVPNRFSPKSPDKAHLNLHINSLELGDSAVYFCASSGGAPGELFFGEGSRLTVL.

This clonotype was picked up many times. The rearrangement joins TRBV5-1 to TRBJ1-1; TRBD1 aligns across 7 bases. J lost 4 bases, V lost 4 bases, and 7 bases had no gene match. The CDR3 has 14 residues. Germline V gives CDR1 SGHRS, CDR2 YFSETQ. Written as DNA, the CDR3 is TGCGCCAGCAGCCCCGGACAGGAAGGCACTGAAGCTTTCTTT. It specifies CASSPGQEGTEAFF.

This clonotype was observed a few times. The chain combines TRBV18 with TRBJ1-1, with 8 bases lining up with TRBD1. CDR1 and CDR2 (germline): KGHSH, LQKENI. Germline trimming cut 2 bases from V and 0 bases from J; bases unmatched to any gene: 2. This CDR3 has 15 residues. CDR3 nucleotide sequence: TGTGCCAGCTCACCAGGACAGGGCATGAACACTGAAGCTTTCTTT. Residues: CASSPGQGMNTEAFF. The full variable domain, with the rest looked up from reference TRBV18 and TRBJ1-1, is NAGVMQNPRHLVRRRGQEARLRCSPMKGHSHVYWYRQLPEEGLKFMVYLQKENIIDESGMPKERFSAEFPKEGPSILRIQQVVRGDSAAYFCASSPGQGMNTEAFFGQGTRLTVV.

This clonotype was found many times. V and J are TRBV7-9 and TRBJ2-3; D unclear. The V gene lost 0 bases and the J gene lost 1 base, with 11 bases spanning the gap. The CDR3 covers 16 residues. The germline V gene encodes CDR1 SEHNR and CDR2 FQNEAQ (reference sequence). The CDR3 here is CASSLASLPGTDTQYF. In DNA form, the CDR3 reads TGTGCCAGCAGCTTAGCTTCGCTACCAGGCACAGATACGCAGTATTTT.

As regards this clonotype: A much larger clone sits a single nucleotide away, making a read error possible. The CDR3 region is CASSDSSRDREKWLSVEQYF. CDR3 nucleotides: TGTGCCAGCAGTGACTCTTCCCGGGACAGGGAGAAGTGGCTGTCGGTCGAGCAGTACTTC. The V gene is TRBV6-4, the J gene TRBJ2-7; 9 positions match TRBD1. The CDR3 extends over 20 amino acids. J lost 6 bases, V lost 0 bases, and 21 bases had no gene match. CDR1 MRHNA and CDR2 SNTAGT come from the germline V gene.

This clonotype was detected many times. The V call is TRBV20-1, the J call TRBJ1-2; D is undetermined. The CDR3 has 15 amino acids. V lost 0 bases to trimming and J lost 4 bases, with 15 bases between them. From germline, CDR1 is DFQATT and CDR2 SNEGSKA (reference sequence). The CDR3 DNA reads as TGCAGTGCTAGAGAGGGCCTAATCAGCAGCTATGGCTACACCTTC. Protein product: CSAREGLISSYGYTF.

The J gene is TRBJ1-1, the V gene TRBV18; unclear D gene. In germline, CDR1 is KGHSH, CDR2 LQKENI. Between the trimmed V and J ends, which lost 0 bases and 4 bases, there was a span of 18 bases. The CDR3 has 17 residues. The CDR3 coding sequence is TGTGCCAGCTCACCACCCGTGTGGACCGACCCGGTCACTGAAGCTTTCTTT. The encoded protein is CASSPPVWTDPVTEAFF.

This clonotype was counted at least ten times. V is TRBV19 and J is TRBJ1-5, with D unclear. Germline V gene lookup returns CDR1 LNHDA and CDR2 SQIVND (reference sequence). Between the trimmed V and J ends, which lost 4 bases and 0 bases, there was a span of 19 bases. The CDR3 consists of 18 residues. CDR3 in amino acids: CASSTGVLGGYSNQPQHF. Here the CDR3 DNA reads TGTGCCAGTAGTACGGGAGTCCTCGGAGGGTATAGCAATCAGCCCCAGCATTTT.

This clonotype was found many times. J is TRBJ2-5 and V is TRBV5-6; possible D gene TRBD2, 6 bases. Germline V gives CDR1 SGHDT, CDR2 YYEEEE. V gave up 1 base and J gave up 5 bases, with 12 bases separating them. This CDR3 comprises 14 residues. The DNA for the CDR3 is TGTGCCAGCAGCTTGATGGAGGGAGCGGAGACCCAGTACTTC. It yields the protein CASSLMEGAETQYF.

In this sample, this clonotype turned up many times. J is TRBJ1-1 and V is TRBV6-1; TRBD1 aligns across 11 bases. The CDR3 contains 15 residues. V was pared by 6 bases and J by 2 bases, with 5 bases of the junction left unmatched. Germline-derived CDR1 and CDR2 are MNHNS and SASEGT. CDR3 amino acids: CASSRGTGGNTEAFF. The CDR3 bases are TGTGCCAGCAGCCGAGGGACAGGGGGAAACACTGAAGCTTTCTTT.

This clonotype has only a few counts. This chain joins TRBV7-9 and TRBJ1-6; D remains ambiguous. This CDR3 contains 14 residues. The V gene's germline CDR1 is SEHNR and CDR2 FQNEAQ (reference sequence). The V end lost 1 base, the J end lost 4 bases, and 5 bases lay between the germline ends. The CDR3 DNA follows: TGTGCCAGCAGCTTAGAGCAATATAATTCACCCCTCCACTTT. Its translation is CASSLEQYNSPLHF.

The table lists this clonotype with many counts. The chain has TRBV28 and TRBJ2-1, with D maybe TRBD1 (5 bases). CDR1 is MDHEN, CDR2 SYDVKM, per germline. Trimming stripped 2 bases from V and 4 bases from J, with 9 bases between. CDR3 size: 14 residues. The DNA for the CDR3 is TGTGCCAGCAGTTTAGGGGCGCTATACAATGAGCAGTTCTTC. Its translation: CASSLGALYNEQFF.

This clonotype was seen many times. This chain uses TRBV29-1 with TRBJ2-2; tentatively, D is TRBD1 (5 bases). The length of the CDR3 is 14 residues. V was cut by 0 bases and J by 1 base, with 6 bases left in between. Per the germline V gene, CDR1 is SQVTM and CDR2 is ANQGSEA. CDR3 in DNA: TGCAGCGTTGAAGACAGGGAGAACACCGGGGAGCTGTTTTTT. This encodes CSVEDRENTGELFF.

In this sample, this clonotype turned up many times. This chain connects TRBV5-1 to TRBJ1-2; D not certain. CDR3 length: 13 amino acids. V was pared by 0 bases and J by 8 bases, with 11 bases between. CDR1 and CDR2 (germline): SGHRS, YFSETQ. In nucleotides, the CDR3 is TGCGCCAGCAGCTTGGTGGATTCTTCAGGCTACACCTTC. This encodes CASSLVDSSGYTF.

This clonotype was seen at least ten times. V gene TRBV5-1 combines with J gene TRBJ2-2; TRBD2 matches at 8 bases. The CDR3 spans 17 residues. Trimming took 1 base from V and 4 from J; bases not matched to a gene: 9. The germline V gene encodes CDR1 SGHRS and CDR2 YFSETQ. The CDR3 DNA reads as TGCGCCAGCAGCTTGTCGTCTAGCGGGTTCCCCACCGGGGAGCTGTTTTTT. The encoded protein is CASSLSSSGFPTGELFF.

There are a few counts of this clonotype. V usage is TRBV5-1 and J usage is TRBJ2-3; 10 bases agree with TRBD2. This CDR3 contains 17 residues. Germline V gene lookup returns CDR1 SGHRS and CDR2 YFSETQ. The V segment lost 4 bases and the J segment 2 bases; nucleotides outside the gene matches: 10. The CDR3 protein is CASSAGTSASLTDTQYF. The CDR3 DNA sequence: TGCGCCAGCAGCGCCGGGACTAGCGCCTCGCTCACAGATACGCAGTATTTT. Supplemented by reference TRBV5-1 and TRBJ2-3, the full variable domain reads KAGVTQTPRYLIKTRGQQVTLSCSPISGHRSVSWYQQTPGQGLQFLFEYFSETQRNKGNFPGRFSGRQFSNSRSEMNVSTLELGDSALYLCASSAGTSASLTDTQYFGPGTRLTVL.

The V call is TRBV6-2 or TRBV6-3, the J call TRBJ2-7, with D possibly TRBD2 on 6 matching bases. CDR3 length equals 14 residues. Trimming took off 6 bases at V and 0 bases at J, with 12 bases between the two ends. The germline gives CDR1 MNHEY, CDR2 SVGEGT. The CDR3 nucleotides are TGTGCCAGCAGCCGGGACTGGAGCTCCTACGAGCAGTACTTC. Encoded protein: CASSRDWSSYEQYF.

The rearrangement links TRBV6-1 to TRBJ1-2; D unclear. Trimming removed 7 bases at V and 6 bases at J, with 18 bases between. Germline lookup yields CDR1 MNHNS and CDR2 SASEGT. The CDR3 contains 14 residues. This CDR3 reads CASTLDPVPDGYTF. The CDR3 nucleotides are TGTGCCAGCACTCTGGACCCCGTTCCTGATGGCTACACCTTC.

This clonotype was seen at least ten times. The chain recombines TRBV5-1 with TRBJ2-2; D is perhaps TRBD2 (5 bases). The germline V gene has CDR1 SGHRS and CDR2 YFSETQ. The CDR3 has 15 residues. Trimming left V 3 bases short and J 2 bases short, with 11 bases between. Written as DNA, the CDR3 is TGCGCCAGCAGCTCCGGAGGACCTAACACCGGGGAGCTGTTTTTT. It encodes CASSSGGPNTGELFF.

This clonotype was seen ten or more times. The chain joins TRBV18 to TRBJ1-3; 8 bases match TRBD1. After removal of 4 bases from V and 0 bases from J, the junction contained 5 bases not matched to a gene. This CDR3 contains 16 residues. Germline V gene lookup returns CDR1 KGHSH and CDR2 LQKENI. The CDR3 loop reads CASSRGQAGSGNTIYF. CDR3 nucleotide sequence: TGTGCCAGCTCACGGGGACAGGCCGGCTCTGGAAACACCATATATTTT.

This clonotype occurred many times. The rearrangement uses TRBV14 and TRBJ1-1; D uncertain. Germline CDR1 and CDR2: SGHDN and FVKESK. The germline V and J ends were trimmed by 0 bases and 10 bases, with 9 bases remaining between them. The CDR3 has 12 amino acids. The CDR3 DNA follows: TGTGCCAGCAGCCAAGAGGTTGCTGGAGCTTTCTTT. As protein: CASSQEVAGAFF.